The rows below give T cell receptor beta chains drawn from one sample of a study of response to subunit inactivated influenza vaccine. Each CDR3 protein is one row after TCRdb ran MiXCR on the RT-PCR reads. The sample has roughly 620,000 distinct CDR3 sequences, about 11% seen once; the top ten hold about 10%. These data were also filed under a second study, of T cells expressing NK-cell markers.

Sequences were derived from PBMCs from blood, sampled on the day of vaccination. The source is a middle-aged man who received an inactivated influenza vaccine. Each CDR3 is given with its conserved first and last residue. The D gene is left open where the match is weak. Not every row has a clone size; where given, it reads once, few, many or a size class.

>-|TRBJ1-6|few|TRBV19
CASSTGSRFNSPLHF
TGTGCCAGTAGTACGGGATCCCGGTTTAATTCACCCCTCCACTTT
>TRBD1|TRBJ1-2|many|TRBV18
CASSPDRDGYTF
TGTGCCAGCTCACCAGACAGGGACGGCTACACCTTC
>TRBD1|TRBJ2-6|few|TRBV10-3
CAISTGQPASGANVLTF
TGTGCCATCAGCACGGGACAGCCAGCCTCTGGGGCCAACGTCCTGACTTTC
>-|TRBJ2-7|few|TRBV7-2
CASSLTSEILNYEQYF
TGTGCCAGCAGCCTGACGTCTGAGATCCTGAACTACGAGCAGTACTTC
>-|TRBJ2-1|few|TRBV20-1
CSAPGLISYNEQFF
TGCAGTGCTCCCGGTCTAATCTCCTACAATGAGCAGTTCTTC
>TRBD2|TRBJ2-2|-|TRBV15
CATARGGHTGELFF
TGTGCCACCGCTCGCGGGGGACACACCGGGGAGCTGTTTTTT
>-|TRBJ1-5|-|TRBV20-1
CSARDARSNQPQHF
TGCAGTGCTAGAGATGCCCGGAGCAATCAGCCCCAGCATTTT
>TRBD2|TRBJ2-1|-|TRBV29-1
CSVLGLAVYNEQFF
TGCAGCGTCCTCGGACTAGCGGTCTACAATGAGCAGTTCTTC
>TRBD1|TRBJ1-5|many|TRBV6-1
CASSETGGRNQPQHF
TGTGCCAGCAGTGAAACAGGGGGGAGGAATCAGCCCCAGCATTTT
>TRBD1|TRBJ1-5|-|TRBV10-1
CASSEDSTGGYSNQPQHF
TGCGCCAGCAGTGAAGACTCGACAGGGGGCTATAGCAATCAGCCCCAGCATTTT
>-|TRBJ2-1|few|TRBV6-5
CASSSGTGPGYNEQFF
TGTGCCAGCAGTTCCGGGACTGGGCCGGGGTACAATGAGCAGTTCTTC
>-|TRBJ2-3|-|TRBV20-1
CSANLRYTQYF
TGCAGTGCTAACCTAAGGTATACGCAGTATTTT
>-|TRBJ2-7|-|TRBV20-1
CSAREATGEGEQYF
TGCAGTGCTAGAGAAGCGACAGGGGAGGGCGAGCAGTACTTC
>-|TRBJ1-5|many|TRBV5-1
CASSLNPGSGQPQHF
TGCGCCAGCAGCTTGAATCCAGGCTCGGGTCAGCCCCAGCATTTT
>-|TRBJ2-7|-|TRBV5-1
CASSLETGVYEQYF
TGCGCCAGCAGCTTGGAAACGGGAGTTTACGAGCAGTACTTC
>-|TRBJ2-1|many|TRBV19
CASRDTYNEQFF
TGTGCCAGTAGAGACACTTACAATGAGCAGTTCTTC
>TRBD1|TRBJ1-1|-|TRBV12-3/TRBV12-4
CASLSMDRGNTEAFF
TGTGCCAGCCTATCCATGGACAGGGGGAACACTGAAGCTTTCTTT
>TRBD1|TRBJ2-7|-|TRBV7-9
CASSLAGAGQGYEQYF
TGTGCCAGCAGCTTAGCGGGGGCGGGACAGGGCTACGAGCAGTACTTC
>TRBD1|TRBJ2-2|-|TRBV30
CAWSVQDRGHPGELFF
TGTGCCTGGAGTGTCCAGGACAGGGGGCACCCCGGGGAGCTGTTTTTT
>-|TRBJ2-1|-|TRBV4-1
CASSPIPGGLYNEQFF
TGCGCCAGCAGCCCGATCCCTGGGGGGCTCTACAATGAGCAGTTCTTC
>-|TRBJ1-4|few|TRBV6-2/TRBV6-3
CASSPRHFKNEKLFF
TGTGCCAGCAGTCCCCGACACTTCAAGAATGAAAAACTGTTTTTT
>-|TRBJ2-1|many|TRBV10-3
CAISGIGSMSSYNEQFF
TGTGCCATCAGCGGGATCGGCTCCATGAGCTCCTACAATGAGCAGTTCTTC
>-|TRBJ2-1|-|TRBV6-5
CASRGSFNEQFF
TGTGCCAGCAGAGGGTCATTCAATGAGCAGTTCTTC
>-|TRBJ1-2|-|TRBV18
CASSPPGASYGYTF
TGTGCCAGCTCACCACCCGGGGCCTCCTATGGCTACACCTTC
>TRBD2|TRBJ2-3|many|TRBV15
CATSRVSGGTDTQYF
TGTGCCACCAGCAGAGTTAGCGGGGGCACAGATACGCAGTATTTT
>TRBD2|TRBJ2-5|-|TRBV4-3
CASSQLAGGKETQYF
TGCGCCAGCAGCCAACTAGCGGGGGGGAAAGAGACCCAGTACTTC
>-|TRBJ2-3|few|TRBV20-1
CSASITRDTQYF
TGCAGTGCTAGTATCACTCGGGATACGCAGTATTTT
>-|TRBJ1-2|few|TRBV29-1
CSVVSQVSNYGYTF
TGCAGCGTTGTTTCACAGGTTTCTAACTATGGCTACACCTTC
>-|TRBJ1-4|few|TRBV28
CASSSTGNPNEKLFF
TGTGCCAGCAGTTCCACAGGAAATCCTAATGAAAAACTGTTTTTT
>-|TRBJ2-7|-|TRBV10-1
CASSEVFRPYEQYF
TGCGCCAGCAGTGAGGTATTCCGACCCTACGAGCAGTACTTC
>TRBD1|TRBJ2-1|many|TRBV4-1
CASSHSGTGLISEQFF
TGCGCCAGCAGCCATTCCGGGACAGGGCTTATTAGTGAGCAGTTCTTC
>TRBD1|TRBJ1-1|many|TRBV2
CASRMTGGTEAFF
TGTGCCAGCAGGATGACAGGGGGCACTGAAGCTTTCTTT
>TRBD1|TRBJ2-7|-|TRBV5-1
CASSFGQEHYEQYF
TGCGCCAGCAGCTTCGGACAGGAACACTACGAGCAGTACTTC
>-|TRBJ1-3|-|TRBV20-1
CSARPSPDRKVYF
TGCAGTGCTAGACCTAGCCCCGACAGGAAAGTATATTTT
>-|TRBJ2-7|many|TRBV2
CASRFAGYAYEQYF
TGTGCCAGCAGATTCGCGGGTTATGCCTACGAGCAGTACTTC
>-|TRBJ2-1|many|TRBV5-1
CASSLSGSSSYNEQFF
TGCGCCAGCAGCTTGTCTGGGTCGAGCTCCTACAATGAGCAGTTCTTC
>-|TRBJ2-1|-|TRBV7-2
CASSLHGPYNEQFF
TGTGCCAGCAGCTTACATGGGCCTTACAATGAGCAGTTCTTC
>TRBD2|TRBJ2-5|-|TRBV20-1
CSARGAGGPWGETQYF
TGCAGTGCTCGCGGAGCGGGGGGGCCTTGGGGCGAGACCCAGTACTTC
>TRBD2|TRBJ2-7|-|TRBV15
CATSRPGTSGLEQYF
TGTGCCACCAGCAGGCCCGGGACTAGTGGACTTGAGCAGTACTTC
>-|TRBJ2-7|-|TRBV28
CASSNQGWEQYF
TGTGCCAGCAGTAACCAGGGGTGGGAGCAGTACTTC
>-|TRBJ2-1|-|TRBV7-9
CASSPYTHEQFF
TGTGCCAGCAGCCCATATACCCATGAGCAGTTCTTC
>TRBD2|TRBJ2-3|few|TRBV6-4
CASSKGTSADTQYF
TGTGCCAGCAGTAAAGGGACTAGTGCGGATACGCAGTATTTT
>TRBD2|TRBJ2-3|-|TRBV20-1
CSAATALAGGRDTQYF
TGCAGTGCCGCTACCGCACTAGCGGGGGGGCGGGATACGCAGTATTTT
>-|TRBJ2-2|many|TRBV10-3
CAITGTLTGELFF
TGTGCCATCACGGGGACACTCACCGGGGAGCTGTTTTTT
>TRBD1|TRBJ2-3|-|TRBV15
CATSAGVTGGGTDTQYF
TGTGCCACCAGCGCCGGAGTAACAGGGGGCGGGACAGATACGCAGTATTTT
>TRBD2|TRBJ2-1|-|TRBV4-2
CASSHRAGGSYNEQFF
TGTGCCAGCAGCCACCGAGCGGGGGGATCCTACAATGAGCAGTTCTTC
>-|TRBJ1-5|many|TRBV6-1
CASRIRANQPQHF
TGTGCCAGCAGAATCCGGGCCAATCAGCCCCAGCATTTT
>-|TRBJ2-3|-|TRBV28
CASSHQQGPSTDTQYF
TGTGCCAGCAGCCATCAACAGGGACCTAGCACAGATACGCAGTATTTT
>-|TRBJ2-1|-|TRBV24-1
CATAPGISYNEQFF
TGTGCCACGGCCCCAGGAATCTCCTACAATGAGCAGTTCTTC
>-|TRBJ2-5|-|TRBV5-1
CASSLGGGTRQETQYF
TGCGCCAGCAGCTTGGGGGGCGGCACGCGTCAAGAGACCCAGTACTTC
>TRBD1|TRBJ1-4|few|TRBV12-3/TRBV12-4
CASSWGQEDEKLFF
TGTGCCAGCAGTTGGGGACAGGAGGATGAAAAACTGTTTTTT
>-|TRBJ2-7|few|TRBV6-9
CASSYRQGTSYEQYF
TGTGCCAGCAGTTATCGCCAGGGGACCTCCTACGAGCAGTACTTC
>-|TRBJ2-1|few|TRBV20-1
CSATLLGPGRSNEQFF
TGCAGTGCTACGCTCCTTGGTCCCGGGCGGTCCAATGAGCAGTTCTTC
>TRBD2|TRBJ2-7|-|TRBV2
CASSRGDSPGREQYF
TGTGCCAGCAGTCGGGGGGATTCCCCTGGTAGGGAGCAGTACTTC